This TCR beta chain was observed in a study of neoadjuvant anti-PD-1 for oral cavity cancer. Notes on the study in general: Only a few patients per response group were TCR-analyzed; validation needed.

The V gene's germline CDR1 is SGHRS and CDR2 YFSETQ. The V end was cut by 6 bases, the J end by 3 bases, with 24 bases between. This CDR3 is 18 amino acids long. Two replicates per tumor sample, mostly from 4.8 ug of genomic DNA. Assay: immunoSEQ multiplex PCR; the TCRdb copy retains only in-frame clones and omits some. The top ten clones hold less than 50% of a sample with 20,000 to 25,000 clones, more than 35% of them seen once. This clone appeared once. Its target is not known. Time point indicated: after neoadjuvant nivolumab, at surgical resection. This clonotype was sampled from a person aged 35 to 85 with oral cavity squamous cell carcinoma. V is TRBV5-1 and J is TRBJ2-2; TRBD1 or TRBD2 may be the D gene (5 bases each). This material consisted of tumor tissue, taken after nivolumab (anti-PD-1) treatment. The CDR3 spells CASTPSPIGTEDTGELFF. The CDR3 bases are TGCGCCAGCACTCCAAGCCCGATCGGGACGGAGGACACCGGGGAGCTGTTTTTT.